These T cell receptor beta chains were read from a single sample in a study of T cell responses to AZD1222 COVID-19 vaccine. The table came from immunoSEQ multiplex PCR; TCRdb's copy has only in-frame clones and leaves some out. The table lists about 150,000 clones, roughly 90% of them singletons, with about 1.5% in the top ten. The sample was peripheral blood, taken on day 0 of AZD1222 vaccination. Receptors originate from an adult in good health. Each CDR3 is given with its conserved first and last residue. D genes are given only for firm matches. Size is omitted from some rows. Given values are once, few, many or a class for expanded clones.

j_call clone_size v_call d_call cdr3_aa cdr3_nt
TRBJ1-5 - TRBV29-1 - CSVGTGSENQPQHF TGCAGCGTTGGGACTGGGTCCGAGAATCAGCCCCAGCATTTT
TRBJ2-5 - TRBV7-3 TRBD1 CASSVGQGAETQYF TGTGCCAGCAGCGTGGGACAGGGGGCAGAGACCCAGTACTTC
TRBJ1-1 once TRBV27 - CASSFGGTNTEAFF TGTGCCAGCAGTTTCGGGGGGACCAACACTGAAGCTTTCTTT
TRBJ1-2 - TRBV6-2/TRBV6-3 - CASSYSYWDTKKQQPYGYTF TGTGCCAGCAGTTACTCCTATTGGGATACGAAAAAACAGCAACCCTATGGCTACACCTTC
TRBJ1-2 once TRBV12-3/TRBV12-4 - CASSLPHRVGSTF TGTGCCAGCAGTTTACCCCACAGGGTCGGCTCCACCTTC
TRBJ1-2 once TRBV20-1 - CSANGNYGYTF TGCAGTGCTAATGGCAACTATGGCTACACCTTC
TRBJ2-3 - TRBV5-1 TRBD1 CASSVGDRVVDTQYF TGCGCCAGCAGCGTCGGGGACAGGGTAGTTGATACGCAGTATTTT
TRBJ2-4 once TRBV6-5 - CASSPKHGGLNIQYF TGTGCCAGCAGCCCGAAGCACGGGGGACTAAACATTCAGTACTTC
TRBJ2-3 - TRBV3-1/TRBV3-2 - CASSAPSRSTDTQYF TGTGCCAGCAGCGCGCCTAGCCGAAGCACAGATACGCAGTATTTT
TRBJ2-1 - TRBV3-1/TRBV3-2 - CASSQDLPDLASYNEQFF TGTGCCAGCAGCCAAGACCTTCCCGACCTAGCCTCCTACAATGAGCAGTTCTTC
TRBJ2-1 - TRBV11-2 - CASSLAGYNEQFF TGTGCCAGCAGCTTAGCCGGATACAATGAGCAGTTCTTC
TRBJ2-2 - TRBV11-2 - CASSLVPVDPGELFF TGTGCCAGCAGCTTAGTTCCGGTGGACCCCGGGGAGCTGTTTTTT
TRBJ1-3 - TRBV11-2 - CASSFRSGNTIYF TGTGCCAGCAGCTTTCGTAGTGGAAACACCATATATTTT
TRBJ1-5 - TRBV28 - CASSWPVALSNQPQHF TGTGCCAGCAGTTGGCCTGTAGCGCTTAGCAATCAGCCCCAGCATTTT
TRBJ2-1 - TRBV20-1 - CSASKGVSSYNEQFF TGCAGTGCTAGTAAGGGGGTTAGCTCCTACAATGAGCAGTTCTTC
TRBJ2-1 few TRBV7-8 - CASSPLDSRGGNEQFF TGTGCCAGCAGCCCCCTGGACTCTCGGGGAGGCAATGAGCAGTTCTTC
TRBJ2-7 - TRBV28 - CASSFSTVPYEQYF TGTGCCAGCAGTTTTTCGACCGTCCCCTACGAGCAGTACTTC
TRBJ2-6 - TRBV30 - CAWSALGANVLTF TGTGCCTGGAGTGCTCTGGGGGCCAACGTCCTGACTTTC
TRBJ1-5 - TRBV28 TRBD1 CASSSGDRDNQPQHF TGTGCCAGCAGTTCGGGGGACAGGGACAATCAGCCCCAGCATTTT
TRBJ2-3 - TRBV18 - CASSPLSEADTQYF TGTGCCAGCTCACCACTCAGCGAGGCTGATACGCAGTATTTT
TRBJ1-1 - TRBV9 - CASSGGRKTEAFF TGTGCCAGCAGCGGGGGCAGAAAAACTGAAGCTTTCTTT
TRBJ2-1 - TRBV9 TRBD2 CASSARGLAGGGTYNEQFF TGTGCCAGCAGCGCCAGGGGACTAGCGGGAGGGGGCACCTACAATGAGCAGTTCTTC
TRBJ1-2 - TRBV12-3/TRBV12-4 - CASSFAGYGYTF TGTGCCAGCAGTTTTGCAGGCTATGGCTACACCTTC
TRBJ1-4 - TRBV4-1 - CASSQTRATNEKLFF TGCGCCAGCAGCCAAACACGGGCAACTAATGAAAAACTGTTTTTT
TRBJ2-1 - TRBV10-3 - CASATGTAYNEQFF TGTGCCTCCGCAACCGGGACCGCCTACAATGAGCAGTTCTTC
TRBJ1-3 - TRBV7-3 - CASSATAGSGNTIYF TGTGCCAGCAGCGCGACAGCGGGCTCTGGAAACACCATATATTTT
TRBJ2-7 - TRBV19 - CATGASGPTYEQYF TGTGCCACGGGGGCGTCGGGACCGACCTACGAGCAGTACTTC
TRBJ2-1 - TRBV27 - CASSLLPSVNEQFF TGTGCCAGCAGTTTGTTACCAAGTGTCAATGAGCAGTTCTTC
TRBJ2-2 - TRBV7-3 - CASSLLGSPNTGELFF TGTGCCAGCAGCTTGCTGGGGTCGCCCAACACCGGGGAGCTGTTTTTT
TRBJ1-1 - TRBV27 TRBD1 CASSFSGTGSPGSTEAFF TGTGCCAGCAGTTTTTCCGGGACAGGGTCCCCGGGCAGCACTGAAGCTTTCTTT
TRBJ2-5 - TRBV20-1 TRBD2 CSASRPSGGQETQYF TGCAGTGCTAGTAGGCCTAGCGGGGGCCAAGAGACCCAGTACTTC
TRBJ2-3 - TRBV9 TRBD2 CASSAGLAGTTDTQYF TGTGCCAGCAGCGCAGGACTAGCGGGAACCACAGATACGCAGTATTTT
TRBJ1-3 - TRBV27 TRBD1 CASSLFNPGQGIAGNTIYF TGTGCCAGCAGCCTATTTAATCCGGGACAGGGGATAGCTGGAAACACCATATATTTT
TRBJ2-1 - TRBV27 - CASNAANNEQFF TGTGCCAGCAACGCGGCGAACAATGAGCAGTTCTTC
TRBJ1-3 - TRBV9 TRBD1 CASSPPGQGNTIYF TGTGCCAGCAGCCCCCCGGGACAGGGAAACACCATATATTTT
TRBJ2-1 - TRBV5-1 TRBD1 CASSFGGTGREQFF TGCGCCAGCAGCTTTGGGGGGACAGGGAGGGAGCAGTTCTTC
TRBJ2-7 - TRBV7-9 - CASSLSLDPYEQYF TGTGCCAGCAGCTTATCTCTTGACCCGTACGAGCAGTACTTC
TRBJ1-2 - TRBV19 - CASSIQGYGYTF TGTGCCAGTAGTATACAGGGTTATGGCTACACCTTC
TRBJ1-2 - TRBV19 - CASRAGEWSYTF TGTGCCAGTAGGGCGGGCGAGTGGAGCTACACCTTC
TRBJ2-7 once TRBV27 - CASSLLSSYEQYF TGTGCCAGCAGTTTGTTGAGCTCCTACGAGCAGTACTTC
TRBJ2-3 - TRBV9 - CASSGWPGVGTQYF TGTGCCAGCAGCGGCTGGCCGGGGGTAGGAACGCAGTATTTT
TRBJ1-1 - TRBV7-2 - CASSPTTVETEAFF TGTGCCAGCAGCCCCACGACGGTGGAGACTGAAGCTTTCTTT
TRBJ2-1 - TRBV27 - CASSATGLFYNEQFF TGTGCCAGCAGTGCAACGGGACTTTTCTACAATGAGCAGTTCTTC
TRBJ2-7 - TRBV10-3 TRBD1 CAISETRDRISYEQYF TGTGCCATCAGTGAGACTAGGGACAGGATCTCCTACGAGCAGTACTTC
TRBJ1-4 - TRBV7-2 - CASSLGPTNEKLFF TGTGCCAGCAGCTTAGGGCCAACTAATGAAAAACTGTTTTTT
TRBJ2-5 - TRBV2 - CASSRAVQETQYF TGTGCCAGCAGCCGGGCCGTGCAAGAGACCCAGTACTTC
TRBJ1-2 - TRBV12-3/TRBV12-4 TRBD1 CASSPGQGFGYTF TGTGCCAGCAGCCCCGGACAGGGTTTTGGCTACACCTTC
TRBJ2-5 - TRBV11-2 - CASSPLVGAQETQYF TGTGCCAGCAGCCCCCTAGTCGGGGCCCAAGAGACCCAGTACTTC
TRBJ2-3 - TRBV7-2 TRBD2 CASSLRPPTSGSNADTQYF TGTGCCAGCAGCTTAAGGCCGCCCACTAGCGGGAGTAATGCAGATACGCAGTATTTT
TRBJ1-6 - TRBV12-3/TRBV12-4 - CASSSGPASPLHF TGTGCCAGCAGTTCAGGACCAGCTTCACCCCTCCACTTT
TRBJ2-2 few TRBV20-1 TRBD2 CSASDWEGTGELFF TGCAGTGCGAGTGACTGGGAGGGCACCGGGGAGCTGTTTTTT
TRBJ1-2 - TRBV5-1 - CASSTGAAGYTF TGCGCCAGCAGCACGGGGGCGGCTGGCTACACCTTC